One and the same sample provided the 14 T cell receptor beta chains below, sequenced in a study of identical twins. TCRdb re-called the 5' RACE reads with MiXCR, one entry per CDR3 protein. This table holds some 590,000 distinct CDR3 sequences, roughly 9.5% found once. The sample was also reused in another study, on yellow fever vaccine responses in identical twins.

The specimen sequenced was PBMCs. These TCRs come from a woman between 18 and 30 years old in good health.

The chain is built from TRBV20-1 and TRBJ1-5; D uncertain. Trimming removed 6 bases from V and 6 bases from J, with 15 bases in between. CDR1 and CDR2 (germline): DFQATT, SNEGSKA (reference sequence). This CDR3 contains 13 residues. This chain's CDR3 is CSASHGVGQPQHF. For the CDR3, the DNA is TGCAGTGCGTCGCATGGGGTGGGTCAGCCCCAGCATTTT.

A few counts support this clonotype. V is TRBV7-9 and J is TRBJ2-3; 8 positions agree with TRBD2. Germline-derived CDR1 and CDR2 are SEHNR and FQNEAQ (reference sequence). The CDR3 is 13 residues long. V was clipped by 7 bases and J by 4 bases; unmatched bases: 4. CDR3 DNA: TGTGCCAGCACCAATAGCGGGGCAGATACGCAGTATTTT. Translation gives CASTNSGADTQYF.

The gene calls are TRBV3-1 and TRBJ1-1, with D hard to call. The length of the CDR3 is 14 residues. Germline-derived CDR1 and CDR2 are LGHDT and YNNKEL (reference sequence). The V gene lost 1 base and the J gene lost 2 bases, with 8 bases spanning the gap. The CDR3 sequence is CASSQAQTNTEAFF. The DNA for the CDR3 is TGTGCCAGCAGCCAAGCCCAGACCAACACTGAAGCTTTCTTT.

The genes are TRBV29-1 and TRBJ2-1; TRBD1 aligns across 10 bases. The CDR3 runs to 14 residues. V was pared by 7 bases and J by 8 bases, with 11 bases of the junction left unmatched. Per germline, CDR1 SQVTM and CDR2 ANQGSEA. The CDR3 spells CSAAGTGVSYEQFF. Written as DNA, the CDR3 is TGCAGCGCAGCCGGGACAGGGGTGAGCTATGAGCAGTTCTTC.

This clonotype was seen a handful of times. J is TRBJ2-7 and V is TRBV7-8; 9 bases align to TRBD2. V lost 4 bases and J lost 3; bases outside the gene matches: 7. Germline-derived CDR1 and CDR2 are SGHVS and FQNEAQ. CDR3 length: 15 residues. CDR3 sequence reads: CASSSISGGSYEQYF. The CDR3 region has the DNA TGTGCCAGCAGCTCGATTAGCGGGGGTAGCTACGAGCAGTACTTC.

The V call is TRBV6-1, the J call TRBJ2-7; 7 bases line up with TRBD1. J was trimmed by 2 bases and V by 6 bases; bases with no gene match: 7. The germline V gene encodes CDR1 MNHNS and CDR2 SASEGT. The CDR3 is 14 residues long. This chain's CDR3 is CASSPWQGAYEQYF. In DNA form, the CDR3 reads TGTGCCAGCAGCCCCTGGCAGGGGGCCTACGAGCAGTACTTC.

This clonotype came up many times. V usage is TRBV12-3 or TRBV12-4 and J usage is TRBJ2-7, with D perhaps TRBD1 or TRBD2 (5 bases each). The CDR3 is 14 residues long. Trimming removed 5 bases from V and 2 bases from J, with 13 bases in between. The CDR3 sequence: CASSPWDAAYEQYF. In DNA, the CDR3 is TGTGCCAGCAGTCCGTGGGACGCAGCCTACGAGCAGTACTTC.

This clonotype was seen a few times. This chain connects TRBV20-1 to TRBJ1-2, with D perhaps TRBD1 (5 bases). Trimming removed 2 bases from V and 7 bases from J, with 11 bases in between. This CDR3 region has 12 residues. Germline V CDR1 and CDR2: DFQATT, SNEGSKA (reference sequence). Here the CDR3 reads CSARLIGTGYTF. DNA for the CDR3: TGCAGTGCTAGATTGATAGGGACTGGCTACACCTTC.

A few counts support this clonotype. The genes are TRBV6-1 and TRBJ2-4; D is ambiguous. The ends were cut back, 5 bases at V and 0 bases at J, with 14 bases in the middle. This CDR3 spans 16 amino acids. Germline assignment: CDR1 MNHNS and CDR2 SASEGT. The CDR3 reads CASSKTSYLAKNIQYF. The CDR3 coding sequence is TGTGCCAGCAGTAAGACATCCTACCTAGCCAAAAACATTCAGTACTTC.

There are a few counts of this clonotype. The V call is TRBV6-5, the J call TRBJ2-7; TRBD1 aligns across 9 bases. V shed 0 bases and J 5 bases; nucleotides not matched to a gene: 5. Germline V gene sequence: CDR1 MNHEY, CDR2 SVGAGI. This CDR3 region has 15 residues. The chain's CDR3 is CASSYSWDRADEQYF. CDR3 nucleotides: TGTGCCAGCAGTTACTCCTGGGACAGGGCGGACGAGCAGTACTTC.

V and J are TRBV10-2 and TRBJ1-2; the match to TRBD1 covers 8 bases. From germline, CDR1 is WSHSY and CDR2 SAAADI. V trimming: 3 bases; J trimming: 5 bases; junction bases outside the gene matches: 11. CDR3 size: 16 residues. CDR3 nucleotide sequence: TGCGCCAGCAGTGAAGGAGCCCGGACAGGGAATTATGGCTACACCTTC. Its protein is CASSEGARTGNYGYTF.

This clonotype was seen only once. The rearrangement links TRBV7-6 to TRBJ2-7; 7 nucleotides agree with TRBD1. This CDR3 is 16 amino acids long. V was clipped by 5 bases and J by 2 bases; unmatched bases: 12. CDR1 is SGHVS, CDR2 FNYEAQ, per germline. CDR3 in DNA: TGTGCCAGCAGCACAGCTTCCGGGACAGTCACCTACGAGCAGTACTTC. Its translation: CASSTASGTVTYEQYF.

This clonotype was picked up a small number of times. V is TRBV29-1 and J is TRBJ2-5, with a possible D match to TRBD2 (6 bases). V dropped 3 bases and J dropped 1 base, with 6 bases sitting between them. Germline values: CDR1 SQVTM, CDR2 ANQGSEA. The CDR3 sequence is 12 residues long. CDR3 residues: CSVEGLQETQYF. CDR3 coding DNA: TGCAGCGTTGAGGGACTCCAAGAGACCCAGTACTTC.

The chain couples TRBV20-1 to TRBJ2-2; D is possibly TRBD1 or TRBD2 (5 bases each). The ends were cut back, 0 bases at V and 4 bases at J, with 6 bases in the middle. Germline V gene lookup returns CDR1 DFQATT and CDR2 SNEGSKA (reference sequence). CDR3 length equals 13 residues. The CDR3 coding sequence is TGCAGTGCTAGAGAGAGGGGCACCGGGGAGCTGTTTTTT. Its translation is CSARERGTGELFF.